Presented here are 11 T cell receptor beta chains from one specimen sequenced in a study of blood T cells in healthy people across ages. Primers used in a second PCR of roughly 7 to 11 cycles were a sample-barcoded 5' primer and a J-beta primer mix. In TCRdb, the 5' RACE reads were re-called with MiXCR into one record per CDR3 protein. The repertoire has 700,000 or so distinct CDR3 sequences, 22% of them found once; the top ten carry roughly a fifth. Source material: blood. These receptors were collected from a man aged 65 to 79 in good health.

This rearrangement joins TRBV13 to TRBJ2-4; D tentatively fits TRBD1 or TRBD2 (6 bases each). This CDR3 is 15 amino acids long. Deletions cut 5 bases from V and 4 bases from J, with 15 bases between. CDR1 is PRHDT, CDR2 FYEKMQ, per germline (reference sequence). Here the CDR3 reads CASSPGGGTKNIQYF. As DNA, the CDR3 is TGTGCCAGCAGCCCCGGGGGCGGAACAAAAAACATTCAGTACTTC.

This clonotype was detected only a few times. The chain recombines TRBV7-9 with TRBJ2-7, with D perhaps TRBD2 (5 bases). The CDR3 is 13 amino acids. Germline lookup yields CDR1 SEHNR and CDR2 FQNEAQ (reference sequence). Trimming took 5 bases from V and 5 from J, leaving 13 bases between them. The CDR3 DNA follows: TGTGCCAGCAGCCAAGGACTGACGAACGAGCAGTACTTC. It encodes CASSQGLTNEQYF.

The chain recombines TRBV28 with TRBJ2-2; 9 bases match TRBD1. Germline CDR1 MDHEN, CDR2 SYDVKM. J was trimmed by 3 bases and V by 7 bases; bases with no gene match: 3. The CDR3 is 14 amino acids. CDR3 amino acids: CASTTGGYTGELFF. Written as DNA, the CDR3 is TGTGCCAGCACAACAGGGGGCTACACCGGGGAGCTGTTTTTT.

This chain connects TRBV28 to TRBJ1-1, with unresolved D. CDR1 MDHEN and CDR2 SYDVKM come from the germline V gene. The length of the CDR3 is 14 residues. V was shortened by 5 bases and J by 2 bases, with 12 bases between the two germline ends. CDR3 loop: CASSRYSGNTEAFF. Written as DNA, the CDR3 is TGTGCCAGCAGTAGGTACAGTGGCAACACTGAAGCTTTCTTT.

This clonotype appeared once. The V and J genes are TRBV5-1 and TRBJ1-1; D call uncertain. V gave up 4 bases and J gave up 1 base, with 14 bases separating them. The CDR3 contains 15 residues. Germline CDR1 and CDR2: SGHRS and YFSETQ. This CDR3 is CASSQAGSPNTEAFF. The CDR3 DNA sequence: TGCGCCAGCAGCCAGGCCGGCTCGCCGAACACTGAAGCTTTCTTT.

This chain uses TRBV28 with TRBJ1-2; weak D call: TRBD1 (6 bases). Trimming took off 4 bases at V and 4 bases at J, with 13 bases between the two ends. Germline V gene data show CDR1 as MDHEN and CDR2 as SYDVKM. CDR3 length: 14 residues. The CDR3 here is CASSWAGAIYGYTF. The CDR3 DNA is TGTGCCAGCAGTTGGGCAGGGGCGATCTATGGCTACACCTTC.

The rearrangement links TRBV2 to TRBJ2-2, with a weak D call TRBD1 (6 bases). The V and J ends lost 6 bases and 6 bases respectively, with 20 bases between them. Germline CDR1 is SNHLY and CDR2 is FYNNEI. This CDR3 is 16 amino acids long. The CDR3 here is CASSRERGRVAGELFF. CDR3 DNA: TGTGCCAGCAGCCGCGAGAGGGGGAGAGTGGCCGGGGAGCTGTTTTTT.

The V call is TRBV18, the J call TRBJ2-1; 7 bases are shared with TRBD1. Germline values: CDR1 KGHSH, CDR2 LQKENI. Trimming took 3 bases from V and 3 from J; bases not matched to a gene: 5. The CDR3 runs 15 residues. CDR3 residues: CASSPRDSDYNEQFF. CDR3 DNA sequence: TGTGCCAGCTCACCCCGGGACAGCGACTACAATGAGCAGTTCTTC.

This clonotype was recorded a few times. The rearrangement links TRBV18 to TRBJ2-4; TRBD1 aligns across 9 bases. The length of the CDR3 is 16 residues. Per germline, CDR1 KGHSH and CDR2 LQKENI. V was clipped by 3 bases and J by 9 bases; unmatched bases: 12. The CDR3 is CASSPIGQGKGGIQYF. CDR3 DNA: TGTGCCAGCTCACCGATAGGACAGGGGAAAGGTGGCATTCAGTACTTC. The variable domain in full, completed from reference TRBV18 and TRBJ2-4, reads NAGVMQNPRHLVRRRGQEARLRCSPMKGHSHVYWYRQLPEEGLKFMVYLQKENIIDESGMPKERFSAEFPKEGPSILRIQQVVRGDSAAYFCASSPIGQGKGGIQYFGAGTRLSVL.

The chain couples TRBV9 to TRBJ1-4, with D unclear. The V end lost 0 bases, the J end lost 2 bases, and 14 bases lay between the germline ends. The CDR3 is 17 amino acids. Looked up from germline, CDR1 is SGDLS and CDR2 is YYNGEE. This CDR3 is CASSVGVGGMTNEKLFF. The CDR3 DNA sequence: TGTGCCAGCAGCGTAGGGGTAGGCGGGATGACTAATGAAAAACTGTTTTTT.

This clonotype was picked up a small number of times. CDR3 residues: CASSWSGSGYGYTF. Here the CDR3 DNA reads TGTGCCAGCAGTTGGTCCGGGTCGGGCTATGGCTACACCTTC. V gene TRBV27 combines with J gene TRBJ1-2, with no clear D. The CDR3 contains 14 residues. Trimming removed 4 bases at V and 4 bases at J, with 13 bases between. The germline CDR1 and CDR2 sequences are MNHEY and SMNVEV (reference sequence).